This T cell receptor beta chain was sequenced during a study of cytomegalovirus exposure and HLA in healthy donors. In the study overall: Researchers previously reported finding more than 100 million unique TCR beta sequences from approximately 190 million T cells.

Use of 60 Vbeta and 13 Jbeta primers characterized the PCR. TCRdb's table, derived via immunoSEQ multiplex PCR, lists solely in-frame clones and lacks some. The table shows approximately 170,000 clones, with around 80% occurring only once. Notes on this clone: Its antigen is unidentified.

The V gene lost 3 bases and the J gene lost 4 bases, with 10 bases spanning the gap. The CDR3 length is 13 residues. CDR1 SGHTS and CDR2 YDEGEE come from the germline V gene. General observations from the study: Reported results showed that the classifier diagnosed cytomegalovirus status with high specificity and sensitivity.

Sequenced input: PBMCs. The source is a male donor in good health and CMV-seronegative. V usage is TRBV5-8 and J usage is TRBJ1-2; D ambiguous. Here the CDR3 DNA reads TGTGCCAGCAGCTCCCAGGTTTCCTATGGCTACACCTTC. Translating gives CASSSQVSYGYTF.